The TCR beta chain under discussion was sequenced for a study of a mutant IDH1 vaccine in newly diagnosed glioma. Study-level information: Vaccines were begun 4-6 weeks after radiotherapy alone, or with temozolomide cycles. At week 47 came visit V13, while visit V12 had come at week 35. Overall study results and limits: Immune responses induced by the vaccine were seen in 93.3% of patients, spanning multiple MHC alleles.

Germline CDR1 is SGHRS and CDR2 is YFSETQ. The CDR3 runs to 14 residues. V shed 0 bases and J shed 2 bases, with 8 bases lying between them. Concerning this clone: Its antigen remains unknown.

Data came from immunoSEQ multiplex PCR; TCRdb stores just in-frame clones and leaves some out. The table includes 30,000 to 40,000 clones, 90% detected once. Stated time point: week 47, end of study. One vaccine dose held 300 ug of mutant IDH1 20-mer peptide and came with topical imiquimod. The input for sequencing was PBMCs, taken from a glioma patient whose treatment included an IDH1 peptide vaccine. This chain uses TRBV5-1 with TRBJ2-5; D gene ambiguous. The TCR was taken from a woman aged 35 to 49 with glioma. The CDR3 DNA is TGCGCCAGCAGCTTGGGACTGGTACAAGAGACCCAGTACTTC. This translates into CASSLGLVQETQYF.